Shown below are 10 T cell receptor beta chains from a single sample sequenced in a study of blood T cells in healthy people across ages (dated by TCRdb to 2014 to 2015). Library preparation used 5' RACE. TCRdb records Illumina HiSeq 2500 as the sequencer. The second PCR ran for roughly 7 to 11 cycles and used a J-beta primer mix along with a sample-barcoded 5' primer. TCRdb cleaned the public reads at Q25 with fastp, built clones with MiXCR and kept in-frame beta chains. Each CDR3 protein gets just one entry, which takes the most common genes and DNA from the rows behind it. The table for this sample lists about 1,500,000 distinct CDR3 sequences; approximately 40% of them were counted only once. Approximately 7.9% of the sample rests with the top ten. Material for sequencing was blood. Every receptor here comes from a young woman in good health.

The chain uses TRBV2 and TRBJ1-2, with D possibly being TRBD1 (5 bases). The CDR3 is made up of 14 amino acids. Between the trimmed V and J ends, which lost 6 bases and 5 bases, there was a span of 16 bases. CDR1 and CDR2 (germline): SNHLY, FYNNEI. CDR3 protein: CASRGQGFMYGYTF. The CDR3 nucleotides read TGTGCCAGCAGGGGGCAGGGCTTCATGTATGGCTACACCTTC.

This clonotype was seen a handful of times. In DNA form, the CDR3 reads TGTGCCAGCAGTGAAACCCGGCCGACAGGGGGCTACGAGCAGTACTTC. It encodes CASSETRPTGGYEQYF. This chain uses TRBV6-1 with TRBJ2-7; 9 bases line up with TRBD1. The J segment lost 3 bases and the V segment lost 2 bases, leaving 8 bases of the junction unmatched. This CDR3 is built from 16 residues. Looked up from germline, CDR1 is MNHNS and CDR2 is SASEGT.

The chain links TRBV2 to TRBJ2-1; D may be TRBD2 (5 bases). Trimming took 5 bases from V and 13 from J, leaving 18 bases between them. Germline values: CDR1 SNHLY, CDR2 FYNNEI. The CDR3 consists of 13 residues. CDR3 amino acids: CASSRTKWETQFF. In DNA form, the CDR3 reads TGTGCCAGCAGTCGGACCAAATGGGAGACCCAGTTCTTC.

The chain's CDR3 is CASSPQGTSAEQYF. In nucleotides, the CDR3 is TGTGCCAGCAGCCCACAGGGGACTAGCGCCGAGCAGTACTTC. The chain links TRBV7-2 to TRBJ2-7, with 10 bases fitting TRBD2. The J segment lost 6 bases and the V segment lost 5 bases, leaving 7 bases of the junction unmatched. Germline V CDR1 and CDR2: SGHTA, FQGNSA. The CDR3 consists of 14 residues.

This clonotype was observed a single time. This chain joins TRBV20-1 and TRBJ2-2; possible D gene TRBD2, 6 bases. The CDR3 has 14 residues. V was clipped by 0 bases and J by 5 bases, with 10 bases between them. CDR1 is DFQATT, CDR2 SNEGSKA, per germline (reference sequence). Here the CDR3 DNA reads TGCAGTGCTAGAGAAGGAGGGAAGACCGGGGAGCTGTTTTTT. Its translation: CSAREGGKTGELFF.

This clonotype was seen a few times. The J gene is TRBJ1-5, the V gene TRBV5-5, with D possibly TRBD1 on 5 matching bases. Trimming removed 0 bases at V and 9 bases at J, with 19 bases between. The CDR3 has 16 amino acids. The V gene's germline CDR1 is SGHKS and CDR2 YYEKEE (reference sequence). The CDR3 region has the DNA TGTGCCAGCAGCTTGGAGACAGACTGGAACCCTTGGCCCCAGCATTTT. Protein sequence: CASSLETDWNPWPQHF.

This clonotype came up once. CDR3 residues: CASSVMNGYTF. As DNA, the CDR3 is TGTGCCAGCAGTGTTATGAATGGCTACACCTTC. V is TRBV2 and J is TRBJ1-2, with D uncertain. From germline, CDR1 is SNHLY and CDR2 FYNNEI. CDR3 length: 11 amino acids. V was pared by 4 bases and J by 6 bases, with 6 bases between.

V gene TRBV13 combines with J gene TRBJ1-1; 7 bases agree with TRBD1. Germline V CDR1 and CDR2: PRHDT, FYEKMQ (reference sequence). With 4 bases clipped from V and 8 bases from J, the junction kept 10 bases outside the gene matches. The CDR3 extends over 14 amino acids. The CDR3 coding sequence is TGTGCCAGCAGCTCCAGCCAATCGGACAGGGAAGCTTTCTTT. Its protein is CASSSSQSDREAFF. Complete variable domain (other parts from reference TRBV13 and TRBJ1-1): AAGVIQSPRHLIKEKRETATLKCYPIPRHDTVYWYQQGPGQDPQFLISFYEKMQSDKGSIPDRFSAQQFSDYHSELNMSSLELGDSALYFCASSSSQSDREAFFGQGTRLTVV.

The V and J genes are TRBV20-1 and TRBJ1-4; D is undetermined. Germline CDR1 reads DFQATT; CDR2 reads SNEGSKA (reference sequence). CDR3 size: 17 residues. V dropped 2 bases and J dropped 0 bases, with 16 bases sitting between them. This CDR3 is CSARSSESSATNEKLFF. Here the CDR3 DNA reads TGCAGTGCTAGAAGCTCAGAGTCATCTGCAACTAATGAAAAACTGTTTTTT.

This clonotype was observed a handful of times. The V and J genes are TRBV29-1 and TRBJ1-1, with TRBD1 matching 9 bases. The CDR3 spans 13 residues. Per the germline V gene, CDR1 is SQVTM and CDR2 is ANQGSEA. The V gene end was trimmed by 3 bases and the J gene end by 6 bases; junction bases not matched to a gene: 5. The CDR3 DNA reads as TGCAGCGTTGAGGCGACAGGGGGGCCTGAAGCTTTCTTT. This translates into CSVEATGGPEAFF.